This T cell receptor (beta chain) was recovered during a study of post-analysis software for immune sequencing data. On the study more broadly: Clinical courses comprised relapsing-remitting, secondary progressive and progressive-relapsing multiple sclerosis.

About this clonotype: Its antigen is undetermined.

Libraries were made from TCR beta cDNA, and they carried unique molecular identifiers. The T cell input of about 0.9 to 10 million gave roughly 0.5 million cDNA molecules. TCRdb passed the PCR reads through MiXCR, listing each CDR3 protein once. The sample holds 750,000 to 950,000 distinct CDR3 sequences, 53% seen once. Notes on the study in general: Those samples that were prepared in the same batch co-clustered strongly by F measure. Five or six TRBV segments, TRBV5-6, TRBV5-1 and TRBV20-1 among them, were found more frequent in patients than controls. Normalized Chao1 diversity in multiple sclerosis patients fell significantly below that of controls.

J gave up 4 bases and V 5 bases, and 11 bases lay outside the gene matches. There are 17 residues in the CDR3. This sequence was found in a girl aged 10-17 years with multiple sclerosis. The sequenced material came from blood. J is TRBJ2-1 and V is TRBV12-3 or TRBV12-4; 10 nucleotides agree with TRBD2. In nucleotides, the CDR3 is TGTGCCAGCAGTCCCGGCCGGACTAGCGGAAATTACAATGAGCAGTTCTTC. Encoded protein: CASSPGRTSGNYNEQFF.